A selection of T cell receptor beta chains follows, all from one sample in a study of blood T cell repertoires in COVID-19. Clones were sequenced by immunoSEQ multiplex PCR, and TCRdb holds only the in-frame ones, with some missing. The sample carries about 49,000 clones, approximately 87% recorded once. The material sequenced was peripheral blood. Every receptor here comes from a human donor in a cohort sampled during active COVID-19. Each CDR3 is given with its conserved first and last residue. Each record gives: clone size, J gene, V gene, D gene, CDR3 protein, CDR3 DNA. The D gene is left open where the match is weak. Not all rows give a size; the values are once, few, many and, for expanded clones, a class.

clone size: NA
J gene: TRBJ1-5
V gene: TRBV28
D gene: TRBD1
CDR3 protein: CASRPGGFQPQHF
CDR3 DNA: TGTGCCAGCAGACCAGGGGGGTTTCAGCCCCAGCATTTT

clone size: NA
J gene: TRBJ1-1
V gene: TRBV7-9
D gene: TRBD1
CDR3 protein: CASSQQQGTTEAFF
CDR3 DNA: TGTGCCAGCAGCCAGCAACAGGGGACCACTGAAGCTTTCTTT

clone size: NA
J gene: TRBJ2-7
V gene: TRBV3-1/TRBV3-2
D gene: NA
CDR3 protein: CASSQNRVVHEQYF
CDR3 DNA: TGTGCCAGCAGCCAAAACAGGGTGGTCCACGAGCAGTACTTC

clone size: NA
J gene: TRBJ1-5
V gene: TRBV6-2/TRBV6-3
D gene: NA
CDR3 protein: CASSIQGYSNQPQHF
CDR3 DNA: TGTGCCAGCAGCATTCAGGGATATAGCAATCAGCCCCAGCATTTT

clone size: NA
J gene: TRBJ1-1
V gene: TRBV19
D gene: NA
CDR3 protein: CASSIPLSGNTEAFF
CDR3 DNA: TGTGCCAGTAGTATCCCTCTCTCAGGGAACACTGAAGCTTTCTTT

clone size: NA
J gene: TRBJ1-1
V gene: TRBV28
D gene: NA
CDR3 protein: CASHLPGWAKTEAFF
CDR3 DNA: TGTGCCAGCCACCTCCCTGGGTGGGCAAAGACTGAAGCTTTCTTT

clone size: few
J gene: TRBJ2-1
V gene: TRBV5-1
D gene: NA
CDR3 protein: CASSLTDSSYNEQFF
CDR3 DNA: TGCGCCAGCAGCTTAACGGACAGCTCCTACAATGAGCAGTTCTTC

clone size: once
J gene: TRBJ1-3
V gene: TRBV7-2
D gene: NA
CDR3 protein: CASSPSSGWGNTIYF
CDR3 DNA: TGTGCCAGCAGCCCCTCTTCGGGTTGGGGCAACACCATATATTTT

clone size: NA
J gene: TRBJ2-1
V gene: TRBV7-3
D gene: TRBD2
CDR3 protein: CASSPLAGGDNEQFF
CDR3 DNA: TGTGCCAGCAGCCCTCTGGCGGGGGGCGACAATGAGCAGTTCTTC

clone size: NA
J gene: TRBJ2-7
V gene: TRBV27
D gene: NA
CDR3 protein: CASSITYRDGTREQYF
CDR3 DNA: TGTGCCAGCAGTATCACCTACAGGGACGGAACGAGGGAGCAGTACTTC

clone size: NA
J gene: TRBJ1-5
V gene: TRBV7-2
D gene: NA
CDR3 protein: CASSVRSNSNQPQHF
CDR3 DNA: TGTGCCAGCAGCGTTAGGAGTAATAGCAATCAGCCCCAGCATTTT

clone size: NA
J gene: TRBJ2-7
V gene: TRBV30
D gene: TRBD1
CDR3 protein: CAWSRAPGQYRSEQYF
CDR3 DNA: TGTGCCTGGAGTAGAGCTCCGGGACAGTACAGGAGCGAGCAGTACTTC

clone size: NA
J gene: TRBJ2-3
V gene: TRBV7-3
D gene: NA
CDR3 protein: CASSLTGGTGLTDTQYF
CDR3 DNA: TGTGCCAGCAGCTTAACGGGCGGCACAGGGCTCACAGATACGCAGTATTTT

clone size: NA
J gene: TRBJ1-3
V gene: TRBV7-2
D gene: NA
CDR3 protein: CASSSSTGNTIYF
CDR3 DNA: TGTGCCAGCAGCTCGTCTACGGGAAACACCATATATTTT

clone size: NA
J gene: TRBJ1-5
V gene: TRBV4-1
D gene: NA
CDR3 protein: CASSQDLNRVQGNQPQHF
CDR3 DNA: TGCGCCAGCAGCCAAGATCTGAACCGGGTTCAAGGCAATCAGCCCCAGCATTTT

clone size: NA
J gene: TRBJ2-7
V gene: TRBV2
D gene: TRBD1
CDR3 protein: CASRSGGIESYEQYF
CDR3 DNA: TGTGCCAGCAGGTCAGGGGGCATCGAGTCCTACGAGCAGTACTTC

clone size: NA
J gene: TRBJ2-7
V gene: TRBV7-9
D gene: NA
CDR3 protein: CASSLARGVKGEQYF
CDR3 DNA: TGTGCCAGCAGCTTAGCGCGCGGGGTTAAGGGGGAGCAGTACTTC

clone size: NA
J gene: TRBJ2-7
V gene: TRBV19
D gene: NA
CDR3 protein: CASSVDITYEQYF
CDR3 DNA: TGTGCCAGTAGTGTAGACATCACCTACGAGCAGTACTTC

clone size: NA
J gene: TRBJ2-2
V gene: TRBV7-2
D gene: TRBD2
CDR3 protein: CASSLDFGGGSNTGELFF
CDR3 DNA: TGTGCCAGCAGCTTAGACTTCGGCGGGGGTTCGAACACCGGGGAGCTGTTTTTT

clone size: medium-sized
J gene: TRBJ1-5
V gene: TRBV2
D gene: NA
CDR3 protein: CASSDSTIRSNQPQHF
CDR3 DNA: TGTGCCAGCAGTGACAGTACCATAAGAAGCAATCAGCCCCAGCATTTT

clone size: NA
J gene: TRBJ2-6
V gene: TRBV27
D gene: NA
CDR3 protein: CASSLTGTSGANVLTF
CDR3 DNA: TGTGCCAGCAGTTTAACAGGGACATCTGGGGCCAACGTCCTGACTTTC

clone size: NA
J gene: TRBJ2-4
V gene: TRBV7-6
D gene: NA
CDR3 protein: CASSNYHAGLAKNIQYF
CDR3 DNA: TGTGCCAGCAGCAACTACCATGCCGGCTTAGCCAAAAACATTCAGTACTTC

clone size: NA
J gene: TRBJ2-3
V gene: TRBV29-1
D gene: TRBD2
CDR3 protein: CSVGRGVPDTQYF
CDR3 DNA: TGCAGCGTTGGACGGGGGGTCCCAGATACGCAGTATTTT

clone size: NA
J gene: TRBJ1-2
V gene: TRBV7-9
D gene: NA
CDR3 protein: CASSSQGHGYTF
CDR3 DNA: TGTGCCAGCAGCTCTCAGGGGCATGGCTACACCTTC

clone size: NA
J gene: TRBJ2-5
V gene: TRBV10-1
D gene: TRBD2
CDR3 protein: CASSEAGRAETQYF
CDR3 DNA: TGCGCCAGCAGTGAAGCGGGGCGGGCAGAGACCCAGTACTTC